The 8 T cell receptor beta chains below come from one sample, sequenced in a study of blood T cell repertoires in COVID-19. The repertoire was sequenced with immunoSEQ multiplex PCR; TCRdb's copy has only in-frame clones and lacks some. The sample holds approximately 80,000 clones, about 80% seen once. Sequenced input: peripheral blood. These receptors came from a man between 45 and 60 years old with active or convalescent COVID-19.

CDR3 DNA sequence: TGTGCCAGCAGTTACCCTCCCGGGACTCACCAGGGCTACACCTTC. This encodes CASSYPPGTHQGYTF. The J gene is TRBJ1-2, the V gene TRBV6-6, with TRBD1 as a possible D gene (5 bases). V lost 2 bases and J 8 bases, leaving 18 bases between the germline ends. Germline CDR1 MNHNY, CDR2 SVGAGI (reference sequence). This CDR3 is built from 15 residues.

The gene calls are TRBV4-3 and TRBJ2-7, with D perhaps matching TRBD2 (6 bases). The CDR3 has 18 amino acids. The germline CDR1 and CDR2 sequences are LGHNA and YSLEER. Trimming left V 0 bases short and J 2 bases short, with 20 bases between. The CDR3 is CASSQDVIGGGGAYEQYF. Written as DNA, the CDR3 is TGCGCCAGCAGCCAAGATGTGATCGGGGGAGGTGGGGCCTACGAGCAGTACTTC.

The V gene is TRBV6-2 or TRBV6-3, the J gene TRBJ2-3, with 8 bases aligning to TRBD2. Germline V lookup: CDR1 MNHEY, CDR2 SVGEGT. V lost 6 bases and J lost 6; bases outside the gene matches: 8. The CDR3 extends over 14 amino acids. The CDR3: CASSDTSGSDTQYF. CDR3 sequence (DNA): TGTGCCAGCAGCGACACTAGCGGCTCCGATACGCAGTATTTT.

The chain is built from TRBV4-2 and TRBJ2-3; 8 positions match TRBD2. Germline V gives CDR1 LGHNA, CDR2 YNFKEQ. The CDR3 is 16 residues long. V was clipped by 0 bases and J by 5 bases; unmatched bases: 7. The CDR3 DNA follows: TGTGCCAGCAGCCAAGAAAGGGGACTAGAAAGAGATACGCAGTATTTT. Its translation: CASSQERGLERDTQYF.

The chain links TRBV27 to TRBJ2-3; 10 nucleotides match TRBD2. This CDR3 has 15 residues. The trim removed 7 bases at V and 1 base at J, leaving 5 bases unmatched. CDR1 and CDR2 (germline): MNHEY, SMNVEV (reference sequence). CDR3 residues: CASTLAGGRTDTQYF. In DNA form, the CDR3 reads TGTGCCAGCACCTTAGCGGGGGGCCGCACAGATACGCAGTATTTT.

The chain has TRBV18 and TRBJ1-5, with D perhaps TRBD1 (6 bases). CDR3 length: 17 residues. Germline loops: CDR1 KGHSH, CDR2 LQKENI. Trimming removed 6 bases from V and 2 bases from J, with 20 bases in between. CDR3 region: CASSPSGGPRGNQPQHF. The CDR3 DNA follows: TGTGCCAGCTCCCCCTCCGGGGGGCCCCGCGGCAATCAGCCCCAGCATTTT.

This rearrangement joins TRBV10-1 to TRBJ2-3; a possible D gene is TRBD1 (6 bases). This CDR3 is built from 16 residues. The germline V gene encodes CDR1 WNHNN and CDR2 SYGVQD (reference sequence). V was cut by 7 bases and J by 3 bases, with 20 bases left in between. The CDR3 DNA follows: TGCGCCAGCACCCCCGCGGCAGGGGCAGGTACAGATACGCAGTATTTT. Its protein product is CASTPAAGAGTDTQYF.

The V call is TRBV3-1 (or the pseudogene TRBV3-2), the J call TRBJ2-5; 13 nucleotides agree with TRBD2. The length of the CDR3 is 16 residues. V shed 4 bases, J shed 9 bases, and the junction held 11 bases outside the gene matches. Germline CDR1 reads LGHDT; CDR2 reads YNNKEL (reference sequence). As DNA, the CDR3 is TGTGCCAGCAGCCCGCGGACTAGCGGGGGTCAAGGGGCCCAGTACTTC. It yields the protein CASSPRTSGGQGAQYF.